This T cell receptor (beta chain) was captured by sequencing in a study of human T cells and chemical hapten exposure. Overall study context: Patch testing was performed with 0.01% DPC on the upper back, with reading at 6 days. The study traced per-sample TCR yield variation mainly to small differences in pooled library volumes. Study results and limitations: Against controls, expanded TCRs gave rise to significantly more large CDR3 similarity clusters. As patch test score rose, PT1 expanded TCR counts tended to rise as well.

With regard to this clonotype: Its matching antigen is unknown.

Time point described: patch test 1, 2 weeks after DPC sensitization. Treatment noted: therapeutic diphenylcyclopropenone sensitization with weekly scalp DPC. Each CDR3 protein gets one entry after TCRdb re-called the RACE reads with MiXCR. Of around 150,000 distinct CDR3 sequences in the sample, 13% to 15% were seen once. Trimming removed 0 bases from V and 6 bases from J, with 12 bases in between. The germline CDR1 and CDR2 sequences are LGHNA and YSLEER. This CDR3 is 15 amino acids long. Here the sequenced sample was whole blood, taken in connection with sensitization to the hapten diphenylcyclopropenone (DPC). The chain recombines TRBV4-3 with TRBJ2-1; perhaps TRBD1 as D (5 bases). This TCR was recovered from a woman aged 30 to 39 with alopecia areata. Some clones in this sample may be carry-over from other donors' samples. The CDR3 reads CASSQERRQSNEQFF. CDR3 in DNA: TGCGCCAGCAGCCAAGAAAGGAGACAGTCCAATGAGCAGTTCTTC.